This TCR beta chain was captured by sequencing in a study of T cells in Graves' hyperthyroidism and ophthalmopathy. Study results and caveats: Ophthalmopathy was separated from stable hyperthyroidism by a 13 V-J model.

RNA transcripts provided the source from which TCR beta CDR3 regions were amplified. The HTBI primer set was used in a first-round RT-PCR of the TCR CDR3. Via MiXCR, TCRdb re-called the multiplex PCR reads, giving one row per CDR3 protein. The sample includes 450,000 to 500,000 distinct CDR3 sequences, 20% to 25% of them seen just once. Remarks on this clonotype: Antigen unknown.

The specimen was blood. This sequence was found in a woman between 65 and 79 years old with Graves' ophthalmopathy.

The DNA for the CDR3 is TGTGCCAGTAGTACAAATGGCCTGAACACCGGGGAGCTGTTTTTT. Residues: CASSTNGLNTGELFF. The J gene is TRBJ2-2, the V gene TRBV19, with unresolved D. Trimming removed 4 bases from V and 1 base from J, with 10 bases in between. Germline V CDR1 and CDR2: LNHDA, SQIVND (reference sequence). This CDR3 is built from 15 residues.